This TCR beta chain was captured by sequencing in a study of human T cells and chemical hapten exposure. Study-wide context: 2% DPC applied to a roughly 2 cm by roughly 2 cm arm area sensitized donors.

This clonotype was counted between two and nine times. Germline V CDR1 and CDR2: SNHLY, FYNNEI. This CDR3 spans 13 amino acids. Between the trimmed V and J ends, which lost 7 bases and 3 bases, there was a span of 12 bases. As for time point: patch test 1, 2 weeks after DPC sensitization. The treatment is: therapeutic diphenylcyclopropenone sensitization with weekly scalp DPC. Alopecia patients deemed DPC-suitable, aged 18 to 70, excluding pregnancy. The library gave individual cDNA molecules unique molecular identifiers. Via MiXCR, TCRdb re-called the RACE reads, giving one row per CDR3 protein. The repertoire consists of tens of thousands of distinct CDR3 sequences, with 25% to 40% occurring once and the leading ten covering roughly 10%.

Sequenced here: whole blood, sampled in connection with sensitization to the hapten diphenylcyclopropenone (DPC). The TCR originated in a man aged 35-49 years with alopecia areata. Some clones in this sample may be carry-over from other donors' samples. The chain employs TRBV2 and TRBJ1-1; D gene unclear. CDR3 region: CASKEGRDTEAFF. DNA of the CDR3: TGTGCCAGCAAGGAGGGTCGTGACACTGAAGCTTTCTTT.